The subject of this entry is one TCR beta chain. Its antigen remains unidentified. Within the sample, other DNA sequences also encode this same CDR3. The data originate from a study of shared clonotypes between healthy human individuals. Execution of the assay was at deep level. Authors' processing steps: ImmunoSEQ sequences covered only the junction and lacked quality scores; filtering therefore differed. Profiling relied on immunoSEQ multiplex PCR, and the TCRdb table lists in-frame clones only, not all of them. That table furnishes V, J and clone size, whereas the DNA furnished D and trimming. Found here are roughly 2.4 million clones, more than 90% of them singletons; the top ten hold 0.1% to 0.15%. Broader study findings: Naive subsets generally exceeded memory subsets in estimated richness.

CDR1 and CDR2 from the germline V gene are SEHNR and FQNEAQ (reference sequence). The J segment lost 4 bases and the V segment lost 2 bases, leaving 0 bases of the junction unmatched. The CDR3 is 13 residues long. Specimen: naive CD4+ T cells sorted from blood. Subset of the sample: CD45RA+ positively selected. This receptor was taken from a man younger than 35 in good health. The rearrangement links TRBV7-9 to TRBJ2-5; 8 nucleotides agree with TRBD1. This CDR3 reads CASSLQGAETQYF. The CDR3 DNA follows: TGTGCCAGCAGCTTACAGGGGGCAGAGACCCAGTACTTC.